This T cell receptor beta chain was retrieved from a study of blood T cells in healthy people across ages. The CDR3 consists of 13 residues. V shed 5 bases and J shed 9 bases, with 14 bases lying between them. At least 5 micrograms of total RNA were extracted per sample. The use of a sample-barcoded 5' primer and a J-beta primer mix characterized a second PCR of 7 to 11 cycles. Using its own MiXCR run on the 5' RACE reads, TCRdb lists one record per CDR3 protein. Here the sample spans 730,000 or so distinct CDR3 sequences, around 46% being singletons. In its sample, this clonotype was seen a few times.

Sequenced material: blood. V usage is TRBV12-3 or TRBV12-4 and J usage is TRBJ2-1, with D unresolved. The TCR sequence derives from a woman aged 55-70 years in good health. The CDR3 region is CASSTNESSEQFF. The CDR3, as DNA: TGTGCCAGCAGTACAAATGAGAGCAGTGAGCAGTTCTTC.